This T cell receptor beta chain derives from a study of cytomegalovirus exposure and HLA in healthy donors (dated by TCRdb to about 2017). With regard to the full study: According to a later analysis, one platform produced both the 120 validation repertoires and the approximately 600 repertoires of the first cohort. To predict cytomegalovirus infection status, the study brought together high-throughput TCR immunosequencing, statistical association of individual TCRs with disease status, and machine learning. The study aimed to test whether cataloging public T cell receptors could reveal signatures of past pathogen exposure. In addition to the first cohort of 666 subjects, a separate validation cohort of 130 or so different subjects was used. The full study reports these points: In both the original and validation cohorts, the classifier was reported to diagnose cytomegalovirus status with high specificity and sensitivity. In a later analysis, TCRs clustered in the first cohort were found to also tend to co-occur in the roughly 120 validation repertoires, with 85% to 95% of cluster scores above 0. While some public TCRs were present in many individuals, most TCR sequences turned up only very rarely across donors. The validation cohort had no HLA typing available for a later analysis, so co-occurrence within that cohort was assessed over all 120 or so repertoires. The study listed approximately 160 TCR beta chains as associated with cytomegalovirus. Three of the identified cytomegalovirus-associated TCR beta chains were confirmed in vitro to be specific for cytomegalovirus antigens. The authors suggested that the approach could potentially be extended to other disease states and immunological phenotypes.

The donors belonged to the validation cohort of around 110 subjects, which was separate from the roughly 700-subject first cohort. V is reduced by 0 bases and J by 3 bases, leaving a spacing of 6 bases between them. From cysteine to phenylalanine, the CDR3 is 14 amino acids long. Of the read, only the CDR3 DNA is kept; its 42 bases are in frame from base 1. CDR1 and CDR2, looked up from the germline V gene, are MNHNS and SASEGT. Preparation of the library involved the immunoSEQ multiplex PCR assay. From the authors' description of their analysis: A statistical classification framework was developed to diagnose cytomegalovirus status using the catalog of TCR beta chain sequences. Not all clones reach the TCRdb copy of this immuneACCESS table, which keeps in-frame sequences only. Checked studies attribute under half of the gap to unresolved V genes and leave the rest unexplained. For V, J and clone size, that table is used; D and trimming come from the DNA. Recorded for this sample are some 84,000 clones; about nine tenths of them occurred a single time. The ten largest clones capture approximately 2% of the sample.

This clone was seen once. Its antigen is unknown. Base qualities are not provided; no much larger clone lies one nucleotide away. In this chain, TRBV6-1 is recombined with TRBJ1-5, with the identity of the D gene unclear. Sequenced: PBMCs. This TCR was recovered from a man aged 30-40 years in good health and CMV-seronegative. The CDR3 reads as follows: CASSEALDNQPQHF. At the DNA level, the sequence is TGTGCCAGCAGTGAAGCGCTAGACAATCAGCCCCAGCATTTT.